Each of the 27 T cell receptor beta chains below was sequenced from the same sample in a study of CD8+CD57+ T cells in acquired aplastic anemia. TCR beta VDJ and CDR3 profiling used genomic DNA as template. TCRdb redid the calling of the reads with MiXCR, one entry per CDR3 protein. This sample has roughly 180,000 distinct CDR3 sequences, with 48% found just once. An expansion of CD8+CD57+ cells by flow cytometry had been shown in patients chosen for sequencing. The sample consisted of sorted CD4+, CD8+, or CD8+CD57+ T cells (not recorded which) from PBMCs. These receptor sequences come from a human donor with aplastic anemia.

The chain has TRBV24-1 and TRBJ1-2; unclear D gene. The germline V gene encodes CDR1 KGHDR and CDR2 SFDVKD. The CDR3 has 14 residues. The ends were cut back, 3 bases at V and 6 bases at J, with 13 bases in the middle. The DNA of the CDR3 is TGTGCCACCAGTGATCCGCCCCCGATGCATGGCTACACCTTC. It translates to CATSDPPPMHGYTF.

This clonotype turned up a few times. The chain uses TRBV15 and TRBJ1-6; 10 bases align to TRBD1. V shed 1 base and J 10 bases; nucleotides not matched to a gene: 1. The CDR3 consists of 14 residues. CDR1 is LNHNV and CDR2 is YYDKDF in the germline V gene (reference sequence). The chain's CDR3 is CATSRGGQGSPLHF. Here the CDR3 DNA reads TGTGCCACCAGCAGAGGGGGACAGGGGTCACCCCTCCACTTT.

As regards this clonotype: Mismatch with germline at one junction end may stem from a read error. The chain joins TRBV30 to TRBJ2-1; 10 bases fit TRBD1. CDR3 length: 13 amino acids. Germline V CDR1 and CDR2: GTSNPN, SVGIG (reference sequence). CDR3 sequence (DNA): TGTGCCTCTGACAGGGGGCAGGACAATGGGCAGTTCTTC. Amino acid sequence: CASDRGQDNGQFF.

CDR3 DNA: TGTGCCATCAGTGAGTCGGGACAGGGATCCTACGAGCAGTACTTC. This codes for CAISESGQGSYEQYF. This rearrangement joins TRBV10-3 to TRBJ2-7, with 9 nucleotides matching TRBD1. Trimming cost V 0 bases and J 1 base; bases outside gene matches: 1. The CDR3 consists of 15 residues. Germline lookup yields CDR1 ENHRY and CDR2 SYGVKD.

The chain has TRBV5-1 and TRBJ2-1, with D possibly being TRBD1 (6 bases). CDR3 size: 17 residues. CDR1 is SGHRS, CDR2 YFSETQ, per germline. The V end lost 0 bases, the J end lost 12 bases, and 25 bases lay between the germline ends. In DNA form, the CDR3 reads TGCGCCAGCAGCTTGGGTTTGGGTGGGGCAAGGACAGATACGCAGTTCTTC. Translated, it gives CASSLGLGGARTDTQFF.

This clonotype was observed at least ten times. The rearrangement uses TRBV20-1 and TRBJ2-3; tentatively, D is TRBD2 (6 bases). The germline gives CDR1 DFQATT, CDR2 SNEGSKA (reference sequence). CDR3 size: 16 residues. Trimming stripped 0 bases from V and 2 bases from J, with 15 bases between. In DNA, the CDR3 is TGCAGTGCTAGAGAGACGCAGGGAGGCTCCACAGATACGCAGTATTTT. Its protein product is CSARETQGGSTDTQYF.

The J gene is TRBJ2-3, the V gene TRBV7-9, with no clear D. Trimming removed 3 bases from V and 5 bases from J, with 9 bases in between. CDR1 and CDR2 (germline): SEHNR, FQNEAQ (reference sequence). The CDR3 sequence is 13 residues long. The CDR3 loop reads CASSLDVGDTQYF. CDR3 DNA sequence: TGTGCCAGCAGCTTGGACGTCGGAGATACGCAGTATTTT.

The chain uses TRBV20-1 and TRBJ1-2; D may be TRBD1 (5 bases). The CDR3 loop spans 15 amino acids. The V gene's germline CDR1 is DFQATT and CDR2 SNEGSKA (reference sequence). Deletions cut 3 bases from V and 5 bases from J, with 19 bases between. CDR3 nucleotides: TGCAGTGCTAGCCGAGGGTCGGGGGTAGGATATGGCTACACCTTC. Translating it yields CSASRGSGVGYGYTF.

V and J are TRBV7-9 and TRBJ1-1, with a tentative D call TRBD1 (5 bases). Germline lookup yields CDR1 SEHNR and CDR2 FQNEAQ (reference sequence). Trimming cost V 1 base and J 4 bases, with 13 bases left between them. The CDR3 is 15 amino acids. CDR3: CASSLELRAGTEAFF. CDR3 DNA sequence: TGTGCCAGCAGCTTAGAGCTCAGGGCCGGCACTGAAGCTTTCTTT.

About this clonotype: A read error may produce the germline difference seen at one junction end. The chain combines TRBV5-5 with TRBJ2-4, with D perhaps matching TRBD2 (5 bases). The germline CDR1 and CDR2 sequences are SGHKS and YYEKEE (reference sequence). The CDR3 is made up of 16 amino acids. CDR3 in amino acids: CASSPGPHLAKTIQYF. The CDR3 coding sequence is TGTGCCAGCAGCCCGGGCCCCCATCTAGCCAAAACCATTCAGTACTTC.

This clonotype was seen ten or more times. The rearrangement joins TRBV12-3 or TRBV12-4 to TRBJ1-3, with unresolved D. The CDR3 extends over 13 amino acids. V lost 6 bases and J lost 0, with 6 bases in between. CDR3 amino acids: CASRYSSGNTIYF. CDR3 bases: TGTGCCAGCAGGTACAGCTCTGGAAACACCATATATTTT.

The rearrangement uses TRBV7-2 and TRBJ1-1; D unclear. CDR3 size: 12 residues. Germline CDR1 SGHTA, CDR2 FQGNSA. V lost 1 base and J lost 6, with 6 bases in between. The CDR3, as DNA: TGTGCCAGCAGCTTAGGCTCGCCTGAAGCTTTCTTT. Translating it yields CASSLGSPEAFF.

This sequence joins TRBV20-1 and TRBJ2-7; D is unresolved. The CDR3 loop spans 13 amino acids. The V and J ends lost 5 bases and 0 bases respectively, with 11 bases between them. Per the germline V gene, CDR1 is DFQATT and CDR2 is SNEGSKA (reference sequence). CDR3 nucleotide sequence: TGCAGTGCTTCCGGACGGACCTCCTACGAGCAGTACTTC. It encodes CSASGRTSYEQYF.

The CDR3 loop is CASRLRASEQFF. Written as DNA, the CDR3 is TGTGCCAGCAGACTCCGGGCTTCGGAGCAGTTCTTC. The rearrangement uses TRBV7-2 and TRBJ2-1; D gene ambiguous. Germline V lookup: CDR1 SGHTA, CDR2 FQGNSA. V was trimmed by 6 bases and J by 10 bases, leaving 13 bases between them. The CDR3 is 12 residues long.

The CDR3 DNA reads as TGCAGCGTTGAGCGGCTAGGATTCGAGCAGTACTTC. Amino acids: CSVERLGFEQYF. V and J are TRBV29-1 and TRBJ2-7; D call uncertain. This CDR3 spans 12 amino acids. Trimming removed 3 bases from V and 6 bases from J, with 12 bases in between. Germline V gene lookup returns CDR1 SQVTM and CDR2 ANQGSEA.

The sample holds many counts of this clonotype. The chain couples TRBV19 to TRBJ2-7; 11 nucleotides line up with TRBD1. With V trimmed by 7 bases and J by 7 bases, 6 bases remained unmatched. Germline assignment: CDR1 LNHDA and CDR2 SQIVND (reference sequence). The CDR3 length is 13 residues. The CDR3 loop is CASNGQGAVEQYF. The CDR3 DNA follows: TGTGCCAGTAATGGACAGGGGGCTGTTGAGCAGTACTTC.

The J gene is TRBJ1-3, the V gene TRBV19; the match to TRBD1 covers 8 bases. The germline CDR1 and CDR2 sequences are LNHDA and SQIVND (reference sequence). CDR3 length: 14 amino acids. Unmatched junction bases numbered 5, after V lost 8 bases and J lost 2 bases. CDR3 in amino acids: CASAGTGAGNTIYF. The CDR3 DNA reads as TGTGCCAGTGCAGGGACAGGAGCTGGAAACACCATATATTTT.

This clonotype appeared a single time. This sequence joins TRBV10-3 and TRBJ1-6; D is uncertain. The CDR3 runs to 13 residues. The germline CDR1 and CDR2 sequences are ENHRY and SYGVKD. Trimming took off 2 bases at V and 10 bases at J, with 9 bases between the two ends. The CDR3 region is CAISEELESPLHF. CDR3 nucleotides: TGTGCCATCAGTGAGGAACTGGAGTCACCCCTCCACTTT.

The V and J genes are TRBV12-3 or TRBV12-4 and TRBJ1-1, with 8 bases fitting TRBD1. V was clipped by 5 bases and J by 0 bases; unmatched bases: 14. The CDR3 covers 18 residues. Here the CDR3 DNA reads TGTGCCAGCAGTACCTCGACAGGGGCCGGGCGCATGAACACTGAAGCTTTCTTT. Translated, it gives CASSTSTGAGRMNTEAFF.

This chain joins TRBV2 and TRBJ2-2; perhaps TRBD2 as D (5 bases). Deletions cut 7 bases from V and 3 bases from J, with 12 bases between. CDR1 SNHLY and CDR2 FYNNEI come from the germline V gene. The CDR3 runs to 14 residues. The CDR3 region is CASTRDRDTGELFF. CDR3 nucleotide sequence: TGTGCCAGCACTCGGGATAGGGACACCGGGGAGCTGTTTTTT.

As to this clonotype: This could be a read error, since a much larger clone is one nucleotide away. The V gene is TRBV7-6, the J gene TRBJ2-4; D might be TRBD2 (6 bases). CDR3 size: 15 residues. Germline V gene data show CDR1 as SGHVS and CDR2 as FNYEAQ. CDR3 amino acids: CAPLGGVHDKNIQYF. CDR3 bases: TGTGCGCCGTTGGGCGGGGTCCACGACAAAAACATTCAGTACTTC.

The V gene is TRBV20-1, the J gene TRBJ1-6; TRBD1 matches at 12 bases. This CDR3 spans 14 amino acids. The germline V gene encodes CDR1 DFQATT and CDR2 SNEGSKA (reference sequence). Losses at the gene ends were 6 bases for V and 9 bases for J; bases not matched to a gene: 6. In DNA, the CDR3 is TGCAGTGCACGGGGACAGGGGGCGGCTTCACCCCTCCACTTT. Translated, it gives CSARGQGAASPLHF.

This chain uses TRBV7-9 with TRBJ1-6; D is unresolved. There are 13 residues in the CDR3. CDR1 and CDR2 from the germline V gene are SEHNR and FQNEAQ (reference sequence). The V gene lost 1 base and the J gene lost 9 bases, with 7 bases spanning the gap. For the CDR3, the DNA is TGTGCCAGCAGCTTAGAGGACGGTTCACCCCTCCACTTT. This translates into CASSLEDGSPLHF.

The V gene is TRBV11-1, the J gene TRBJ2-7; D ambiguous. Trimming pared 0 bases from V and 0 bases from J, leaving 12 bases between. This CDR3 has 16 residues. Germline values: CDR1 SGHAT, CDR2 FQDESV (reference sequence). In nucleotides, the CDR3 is TGTGCCAGCAGCTTAGCGCTCACAACCCTCTCCTACGAGCAGTACTTC. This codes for CASSLALTTLSYEQYF.

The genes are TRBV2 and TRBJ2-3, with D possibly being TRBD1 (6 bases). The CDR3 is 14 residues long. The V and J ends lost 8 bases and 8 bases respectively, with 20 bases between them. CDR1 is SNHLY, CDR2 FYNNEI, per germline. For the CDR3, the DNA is TGTGCCAGCCCCGGTCAAGGGGGAGAAGGTACGCAGTATTTT. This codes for CASPGQGGEGTQYF.

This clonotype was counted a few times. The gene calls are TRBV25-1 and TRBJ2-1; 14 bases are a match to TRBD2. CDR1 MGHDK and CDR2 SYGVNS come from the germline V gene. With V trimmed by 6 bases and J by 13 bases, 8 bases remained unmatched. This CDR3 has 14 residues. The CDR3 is CASSPRLAGGNQFF. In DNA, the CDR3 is TGTGCCAGCAGCCCCAGACTAGCGGGGGGGAATCAGTTCTTC.

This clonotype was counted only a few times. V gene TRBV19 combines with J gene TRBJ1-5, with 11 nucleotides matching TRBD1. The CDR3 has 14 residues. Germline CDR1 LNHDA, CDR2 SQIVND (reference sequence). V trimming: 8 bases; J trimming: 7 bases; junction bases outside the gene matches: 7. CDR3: CASAGTGGRQPQHF. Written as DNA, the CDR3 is TGTGCCAGTGCCGGGACAGGGGGACGACAGCCCCAGCATTTT. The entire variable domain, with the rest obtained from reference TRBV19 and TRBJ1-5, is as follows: DGGITQSPKYLFRKEGQNVTLSCEQNLNHDAMYWYRQDPGQGLRLIYYSQIVNDFQKGDIAEGYSVSREKKESFPLTVTSAQKNPTAFYLCASAGTGGRQPQHFGDGTRLSIL.